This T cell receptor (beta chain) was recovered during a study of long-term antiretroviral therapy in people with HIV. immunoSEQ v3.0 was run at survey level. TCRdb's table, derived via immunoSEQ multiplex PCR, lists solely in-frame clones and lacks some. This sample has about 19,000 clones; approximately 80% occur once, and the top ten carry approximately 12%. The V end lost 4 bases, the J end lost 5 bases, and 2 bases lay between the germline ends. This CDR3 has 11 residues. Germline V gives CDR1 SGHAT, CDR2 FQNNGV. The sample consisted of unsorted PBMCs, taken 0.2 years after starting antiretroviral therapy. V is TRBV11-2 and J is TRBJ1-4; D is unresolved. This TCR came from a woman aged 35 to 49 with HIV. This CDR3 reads CASSSNEKLFF. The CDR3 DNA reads TGTGCCAGCAGCTCCAATGAAAAACTGTTTTTT.